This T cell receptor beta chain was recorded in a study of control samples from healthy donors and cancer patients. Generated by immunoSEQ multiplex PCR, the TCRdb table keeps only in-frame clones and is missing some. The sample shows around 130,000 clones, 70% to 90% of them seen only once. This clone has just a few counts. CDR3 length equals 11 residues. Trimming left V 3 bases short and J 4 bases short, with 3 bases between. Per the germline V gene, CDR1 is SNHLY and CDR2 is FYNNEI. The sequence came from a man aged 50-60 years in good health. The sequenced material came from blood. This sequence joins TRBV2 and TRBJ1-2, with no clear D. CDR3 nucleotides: TGTGCCAGCAGTGAGAGCTATGGCTACACCTTC. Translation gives CASSESYGYTF.